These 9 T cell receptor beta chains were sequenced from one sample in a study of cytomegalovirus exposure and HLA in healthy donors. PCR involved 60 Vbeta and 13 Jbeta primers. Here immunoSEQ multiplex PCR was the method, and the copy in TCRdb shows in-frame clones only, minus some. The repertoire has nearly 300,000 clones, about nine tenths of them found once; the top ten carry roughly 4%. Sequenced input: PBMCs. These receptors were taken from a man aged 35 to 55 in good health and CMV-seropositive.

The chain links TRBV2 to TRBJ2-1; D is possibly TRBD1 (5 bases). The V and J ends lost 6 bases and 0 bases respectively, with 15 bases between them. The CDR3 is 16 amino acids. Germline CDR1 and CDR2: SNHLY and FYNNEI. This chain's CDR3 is CASRQDSTSSYNEQFF. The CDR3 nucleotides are TGTGCCAGCAGGCAAGACAGCACCAGCTCCTACAATGAGCAGTTCTTC.

The CDR3 is CASSLGTGGSYGYTF. Written as DNA, the CDR3 is TGTGCCAGCAGTCTCGGGACAGGGGGCTCCTATGGCTACACCTTC. J is TRBJ1-2 and V is TRBV6-6, with 12 bases fitting TRBD1. Trimming removed 5 bases from V and 4 bases from J; junction bases left unmatched: 5. This CDR3 has 15 amino acids. CDR1 and CDR2 (germline): MNHNY, SVGAGI (reference sequence).

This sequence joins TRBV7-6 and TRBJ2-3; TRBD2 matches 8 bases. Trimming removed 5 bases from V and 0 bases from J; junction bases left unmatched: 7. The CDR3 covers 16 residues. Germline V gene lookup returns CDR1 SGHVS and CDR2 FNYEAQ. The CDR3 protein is CASSTGLDTSTDTQYF. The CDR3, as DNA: TGTGCCAGCAGCACGGGACTAGATACTAGCACAGATACGCAGTATTTT.

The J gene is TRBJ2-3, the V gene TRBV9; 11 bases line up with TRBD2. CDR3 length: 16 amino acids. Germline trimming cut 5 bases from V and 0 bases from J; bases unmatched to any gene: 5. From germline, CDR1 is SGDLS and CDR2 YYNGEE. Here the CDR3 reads CASSATSGASTDTQYF. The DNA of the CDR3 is TGTGCCAGCAGTGCGACTAGCGGGGCAAGCACAGATACGCAGTATTTT.

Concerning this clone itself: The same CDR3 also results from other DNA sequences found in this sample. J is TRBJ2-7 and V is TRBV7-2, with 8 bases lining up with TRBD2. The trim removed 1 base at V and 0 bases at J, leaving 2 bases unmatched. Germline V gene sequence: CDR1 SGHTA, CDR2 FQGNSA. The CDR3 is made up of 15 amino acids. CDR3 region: CASSLDGRDSYEQYF. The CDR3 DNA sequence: TGTGCCAGCAGCTTAGACGGGAGGGACTCCTACGAGCAGTACTTC.

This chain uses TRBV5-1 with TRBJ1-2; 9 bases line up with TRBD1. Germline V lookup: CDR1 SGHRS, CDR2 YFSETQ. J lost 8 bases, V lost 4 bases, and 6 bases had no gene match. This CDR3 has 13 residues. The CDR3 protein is CASSLTDRGGYTF. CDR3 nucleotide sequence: TGCGCCAGCAGCCTCACAGACAGGGGGGGCTACACCTTC.

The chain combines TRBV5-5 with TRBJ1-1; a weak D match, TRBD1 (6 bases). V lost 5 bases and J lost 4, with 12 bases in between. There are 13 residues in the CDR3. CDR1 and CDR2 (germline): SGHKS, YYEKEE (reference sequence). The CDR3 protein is CASSLPGVTEAFF. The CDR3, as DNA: TGTGCCAGCAGTCTCCCAGGGGTCACTGAAGCTTTCTTT.

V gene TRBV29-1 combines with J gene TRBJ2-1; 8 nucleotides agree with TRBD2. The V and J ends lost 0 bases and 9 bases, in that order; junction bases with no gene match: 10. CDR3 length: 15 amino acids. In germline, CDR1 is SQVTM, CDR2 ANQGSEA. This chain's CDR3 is CSVEEGSSGYGEQFF. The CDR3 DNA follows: TGCAGCGTTGAAGAGGGGTCTAGCGGGTACGGTGAGCAGTTCTTC.

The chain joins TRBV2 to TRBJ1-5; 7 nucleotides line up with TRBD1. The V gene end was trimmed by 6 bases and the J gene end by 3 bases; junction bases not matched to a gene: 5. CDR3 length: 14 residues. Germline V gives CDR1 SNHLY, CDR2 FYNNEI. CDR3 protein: CASSGQVFNQPQHF. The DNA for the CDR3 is TGTGCCAGCAGCGGACAGGTCTTCAATCAGCCCCAGCATTTT.